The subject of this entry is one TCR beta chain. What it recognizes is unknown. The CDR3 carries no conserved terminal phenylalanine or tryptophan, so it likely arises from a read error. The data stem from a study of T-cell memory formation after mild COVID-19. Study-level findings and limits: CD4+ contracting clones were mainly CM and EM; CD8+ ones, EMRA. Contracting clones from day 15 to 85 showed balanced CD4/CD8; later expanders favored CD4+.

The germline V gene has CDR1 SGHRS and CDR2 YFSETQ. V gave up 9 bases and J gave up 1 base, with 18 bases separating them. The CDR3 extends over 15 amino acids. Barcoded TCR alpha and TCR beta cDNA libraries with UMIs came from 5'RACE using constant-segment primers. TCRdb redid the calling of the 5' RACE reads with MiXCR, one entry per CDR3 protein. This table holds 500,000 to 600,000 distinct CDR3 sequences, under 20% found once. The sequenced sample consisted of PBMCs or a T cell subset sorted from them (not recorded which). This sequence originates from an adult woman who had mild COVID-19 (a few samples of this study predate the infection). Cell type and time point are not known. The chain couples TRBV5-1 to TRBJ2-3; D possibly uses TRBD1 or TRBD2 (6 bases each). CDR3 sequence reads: CATQTGDTGTDTQYL. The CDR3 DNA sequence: TGCGCCACCCAGACGGGGGACACAGGCACAGATACGCAGTATTTG.